The 24 T cell receptor beta chains below come from one sample, sequenced in a study of tumor-infiltrating lymphocytes in primary liver carcinoma. Starting material of around 490 ng total RNA yielded TCR beta cDNA via a constant-region primer. Amplification in three nested multiplex PCR rounds with slightly modified ARM-PCR gave rise to TCR beta libraries. Running nine to ten cycles apiece, the first two PCR rounds relied on TRBV1-TRBV30 forward primers together with a C-beta reverse primer. TCRdb re-called the multiplex PCR reads with MiXCR, one entry per CDR3 protein. The sample includes roughly 86,000 distinct CDR3 sequences, 65% to 70% of them seen just once. Bulk tissue was left unsorted, and RNA and DNA were co-extracted from 20-30 mg of it. Sequences were obtained from tumor-adjacent normal liver tissue. Receptors were obtained from a man aged 35-49 years with primary liver carcinoma and hepatitis B virus infection.

This clonotype was seen only once. Since a much larger clone is just one base distant, this may be a read error. This sequence joins TRBV10-3 and TRBJ2-7; no clear D. This CDR3 spans 13 amino acids. Germline lookup yields CDR1 ENHRY and CDR2 SYGVKD. The CDR3 nucleotides are TGTGCCATCAGTGAGGGTCTCTCCTACGAGGAGTACTTC. Encoded protein: CAISEGLSYEEYF.

About this clonotype itself: A single base separates this from a much larger clone, so it may be a read error. V is TRBV6-1 and J is TRBJ2-2; a weak D match, TRBD1 (6 bases). The CDR3 has 13 residues. Germline V gene lookup returns CDR1 MNHNS and CDR2 SASEGT. DNA for the CDR3: TGTACCAGCAGTGCTGAGGGGGACGGGGAGCTGTTTTTT. Encoded protein: CTSSAEGDGELFF.

A remark on this clonotype: The CDR3 does not close with the conserved phenylalanine or tryptophan, likely indicating a read error. The chain recombines TRBV29-1 with TRBJ2-1; D gene ambiguous. The CDR3 runs to 15 residues. Germline CDR1 SQVTM, CDR2 ANQGSEA. V was clipped by 3 bases and J by 10 bases, with 22 bases between them. CDR3 sequence (DNA): TGCAGCGTTGACGATCCCAGGCGTTTGAGCTTGGAGCAGTTCTAC. Encoded protein: CSVDDPRRLSLEQFY.

This chain links TRBV12-3 or TRBV12-4 with TRBJ1-5, with D possibly being TRBD1 (5 bases). Trimming pared 0 bases from V and 3 bases from J, leaving 15 bases between. The CDR3 has 17 residues. The CDR3 loop is CASSLAWGGFDNQPQHF. The CDR3 DNA reads as TGTGCCAGCAGTTTAGCGTGGGGGGGGTTCGACAATCAGCCCCAGCATTTT.

The chain recombines TRBV10-3 with TRBJ2-7; 9 nucleotides agree with TRBD2. Trimming cost V 6 bases and J 0 bases; bases outside gene matches: 15. Germline CDR1 and CDR2: ENHRY and SYGVKD. CDR3 length: 18 residues. The CDR3 DNA follows: TGTGCCATCAGCCCGGGACTAGCAGTGTCCCCCTTCTCCTACGAGCAGTACTTC. This gives the protein CAISPGLAVSPFSYEQYF.

A note on this clonotype: The junction and the germline gene differ at one end; a read error may be behind it. The genes are TRBV28 and TRBJ1-1, with TRBD1 as a possible D gene (6 bases). In germline, CDR1 is MDHEN, CDR2 SYDVKM. The CDR3 has 15 residues. In DNA, the CDR3 is TGTGCCAGCAGTTACCATGGCAGTGGGGGCACTGAAACTTTCTTT. Its protein is CASSYHGSGGTETFF.

This clonotype was counted once. This rearrangement joins TRBV12-3 or TRBV12-4 to TRBJ1-5; D call uncertain. The length of the CDR3 is 14 residues. V lost 8 bases and J 4 bases, leaving 15 bases between the germline ends. CDR3 sequence reads: CASVIGQENQPQHF. In DNA, the CDR3 is TGTGCCAGCGTTATAGGGCAGGAGAATCAGCCCCAGCATTTT.

The V call is TRBV5-1, the J call TRBJ2-3; D might be TRBD2 (5 bases). The V end was cut by 4 bases, the J end by 1 base, with 16 bases between. Per germline, CDR1 SGHRS and CDR2 YFSETQ. The CDR3 spans 16 residues. In DNA, the CDR3 is TGCGCCAGCAGCCAAACCCGGAGTAGCGGCACAGATACGCAGTATTTT. Translation gives CASSQTRSSGTDTQYF.

A note on this clonotype: Since a much larger clone is just one base distant, this may be a read error. The genes are TRBV10-3 and TRBJ2-3; D possibly matches TRBD1 or TRBD2 (5 bases each). Germline values: CDR1 ENHRY, CDR2 SYGVKD. The ends were cut back, 6 bases at V and 0 bases at J, with 19 bases in the middle. The CDR3 loop spans 17 amino acids. The CDR3 sequence: CAIRMGPWTGSTDTQYF. CDR3 nucleotides: TGTGCCATCAGAATGGGGCCTTGGACGGGGAGCACAGATACGCAGTATTTT.

Remarks on this clonotype: A read error may account for a junction end that differs from germline. This chain uses TRBV6-5 with TRBJ2-6, with 7 bases matching TRBD1. The CDR3 runs 18 residues. The V gene's germline CDR1 is MNHEY and CDR2 SVGAGI. The CDR3 DNA is TGTGCCAGCGGTCTTTGGACAGGAATGAAAGCTGGGGCCAACGTCCTGACATTC. Translation gives CASGLWTGMKAGANVLTF.

This clonotype was picked up a small number of times. A much more abundant neighbour one base away suggests this may be a read error. The chain has TRBV29-1 and TRBJ1-1, with D unclear. The CDR3 is 13 amino acids. The germline CDR1 and CDR2 sequences are SQVTM and ANQGSEA. In DNA, the CDR3 is TGCAGCGTCGCTATTAGGGCGGAAACTGAAGTTTTCTTT. Amino acids: CSVAIRAETEVFF.

In this sample, this clonotype turned up a few times. With a much larger clone just one base away, this may be a read error. The gene calls are TRBV4-1 and TRBJ2-2; 7 nucleotides agree with TRBD1. This CDR3 has 19 residues. The germline V gene encodes CDR1 MGHRA and CDR2 YSYEKL. DNA of the CDR3: TGCACCAGCAGCCAAGACTTTCTCCCGGGACAGCCGGACTGGGGGGAGCTGTTTTTT. Amino acids: CTSSQDFLPGQPDWGELFF.

This clonotype has ten or more counts. The CDR3 DNA is TGTGCCAGCAGTTACCCAGATACGCAGTATTTT. Protein: CASSYPDTQYF. The gene calls are TRBV6-2 or TRBV6-3 and TRBJ2-3; D unclear. CDR1 is MNHEY, CDR2 SVGEGT, per germline. V was trimmed by 2 bases and J by 4 bases, leaving 1 base between them. CDR3 length: 11 residues.

As concerns this clonotype: One junction end disagrees with the germline gene, perhaps due to a read error. The V and J genes are TRBV12-3 or TRBV12-4 and TRBJ2-5; no firm D call. The CDR3 covers 14 residues. DNA for the CDR3: TGTGCCAGCACCCCGGCACAGCGCCAAGAGTCCCAGTACTTC. This translates into CASTPAQRQESQYF.

The rearrangement links TRBV19 to TRBJ2-3, with D perhaps matching TRBD2 (6 bases). This CDR3 contains 15 residues. V gave up 5 bases and J gave up 7 bases, with 19 bases separating them. Germline values: CDR1 LNHDA, CDR2 SQIVND (reference sequence). The CDR3 here is CASSGRLATANTQYF. The CDR3 coding sequence is TGTGCCAGTAGTGGGAGGTTAGCCACCGCCAATACGCAGTATTTT.

About this clonotype itself: One junction end does not reproduce the germline sequence, and a read error may be involved. The chain combines TRBV11-2 with TRBJ2-1, with 13 bases aligning to TRBD2. The CDR3 is made up of 15 amino acids. CDR1 SGHAT and CDR2 FQNNGV come from the germline V gene. This chain's CDR3 is CAGSVNRLAGGEQFF. The CDR3 DNA is TGTGCCGGCAGCGTCAACAGACTAGCGGGAGGTGAGCAGTTCTTC.

The V gene is TRBV11-2, the J gene TRBJ2-1; D might be TRBD1 (6 bases). The germline CDR1 and CDR2 sequences are SGHAT and FQNNGV. The CDR3 is 14 residues long. V was shortened by 5 bases and J by 12 bases, with 20 bases between the two germline ends. Here the CDR3 reads CASSRGSGGRGQFF. In nucleotides, the CDR3 is TGTGCCAGCAGCCGAGGGTCCGGTGGCAGGGGGCAGTTCTTC.

Concerning this clonotype itself: Compared with germline, one end of the junction differs, possibly owing to a read error. J is TRBJ2-7 and V is TRBV11-2; no reliable D call. This CDR3 comprises 14 residues. Germline assignment: CDR1 SGHAT and CDR2 FQNNGV. The CDR3 coding sequence is TGTGCCAGCAGTTTATACGCGGTGAACTACGAGCAGAACTTC. Its translation: CASSLYAVNYEQNF.

Concerning this clonotype itself: At one end, the junction sequence differs from germline, possibly due to a read error. The V and J genes are TRBV6-2 or TRBV6-3 and TRBJ2-7; D not resolved. From germline, CDR1 is MNHEY and CDR2 SVGEGT. The CDR3 spans 13 residues. CDR3 in amino acids: CATSYEGYSQQYF. The DNA of the CDR3 is TGTGCCACCAGTTACGAAGGGTATAGTCAGCAGTACTTC.

In regard to this clonotype: With a much larger clone just one base away, this may be a read error. The chain employs TRBV4-2 and TRBJ2-3; 10 positions agree with TRBD2. The length of the CDR3 is 17 residues. The germline V gene encodes CDR1 LGHNA and CDR2 YNFKEQ. CDR3 sequence reads: CASSQGFRTSGTDTRYF. The CDR3 region has the DNA TGTGCCAGCAGCCAAGGGTTCCGAACTAGCGGGACAGATACGCGGTATTTT.

A remark on this clonotype: This may be a read error: a much more frequent sequence differs by one nucleotide. The chain recombines TRBV11-2 with TRBJ2-7, with 9 bases aligning to TRBD2. This CDR3 comprises 16 residues. Germline CDR1 SGHAT, CDR2 FQNNGV. DNA for the CDR3: TGTGCCAGCAGCTTAAGCCCAGCGGGAGGACGAAGCGAGCAGTGCTTC. It is translated as CASSLSPAGGRSEQCF.

Turning to this clonotype: A much larger clone lies a single base off, so this may be a read error. The chain employs TRBV12-3 or TRBV12-4 and TRBJ2-1; D tentatively reads TRBD1 or TRBD2 (5 bases each). The CDR3 is made up of 15 amino acids. CDR3: CACSPSGWWDGEQFF. The CDR3 DNA is TGTGCCTGCAGTCCCTCCGGCTGGTGGGACGGTGAGCAGTTCTTC.

Concerning this clonotype itself: The junction differs from germline at one of its ends, possibly a read error. CDR3 sequence reads: CASVQGAGSTIYF. CDR3 in DNA: TGTGCCTCAGTCCAGGGAGCTGGAAGCACCATATATTTC. This chain uses TRBV11-2 with TRBJ1-3; a possible D gene is TRBD1 (5 bases). Germline V gene sequence: CDR1 SGHAT, CDR2 FQNNGV. CDR3 length equals 13 residues.

The CDR3 region is CASSSPGGGPYNERFF. Written as DNA, the CDR3 is TGTGCCAGCAGCTCGCCCGGTGGGGGACCCTACAATGAGCGATTCTTC. This chain links TRBV11-2 with TRBJ2-1; perhaps D is TRBD1 or TRBD2 (5 bases each). CDR1 SGHAT and CDR2 FQNNGV come from the germline V gene. This CDR3 region has 16 residues. Trimming removed 4 bases from V and 16 bases from J, with 29 bases in between. Variable domain in full (rest from reference TRBV11-2 and TRBJ2-1): EAGVAQSPRYKIIEKRQSVAFWCNPISGHATLYWYQQILGQGPKLLIQFQNNGVVDDSQLPKDRFSAERLKGVDSTLKIQPAKLEDSAVYLCASSSPGGGPYNERFFGPGTRLTVL.